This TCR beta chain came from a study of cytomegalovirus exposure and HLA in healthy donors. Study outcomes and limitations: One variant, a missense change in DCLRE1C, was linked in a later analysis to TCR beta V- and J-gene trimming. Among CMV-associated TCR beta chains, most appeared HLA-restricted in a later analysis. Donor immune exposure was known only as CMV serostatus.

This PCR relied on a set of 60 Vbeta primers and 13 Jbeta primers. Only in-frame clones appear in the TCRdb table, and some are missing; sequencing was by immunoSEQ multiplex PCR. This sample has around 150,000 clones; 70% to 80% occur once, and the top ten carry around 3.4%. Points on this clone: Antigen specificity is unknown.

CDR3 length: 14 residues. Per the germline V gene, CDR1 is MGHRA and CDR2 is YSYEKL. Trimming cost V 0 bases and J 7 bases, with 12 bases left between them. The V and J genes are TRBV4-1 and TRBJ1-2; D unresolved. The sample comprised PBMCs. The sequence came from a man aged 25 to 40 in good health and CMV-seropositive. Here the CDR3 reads CASSQDAQAFGYTF. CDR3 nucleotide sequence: TGCGCCAGCAGCCAAGATGCCCAGGCCTTTGGCTACACCTTC.